The clone carrying this T cell receptor beta chain has a single count. The data are from a study of blood T cell repertoires in COVID-19. Study-level information: The analysed material was cDNA or gDNA that came from T cells, B-cell-depleted T cells, or PBMCs.

As handled by the study authors: Estimated nucleated cell counts came from reference gene primer amplification. TCRdb's copy holds only in-frame clones and misses some; the assay was immunoSEQ multiplex PCR. V, J and clone size reflect that table, while D and trimming were determined from the DNA. Among more than 110,000 clones listed, around 90% were seen once. This CDR3 spans 14 amino acids. The V gene end was trimmed by 8 bases and the J gene end by 8 bases; junction bases not matched to a gene: 8. The germline CDR1 and CDR2 sequences are LGHDT and YNNKEL (reference sequence). This chain links TRBV3-1 (or the pseudogene TRBV3-2) with TRBJ2-3, with 12 bases matching TRBD2. Sequencing was done on a sample of peripheral blood. This TCR was recovered from a human donor in a cohort sampled during active COVID-19. CDR3 residues: CASGTSGGPGTQYF. DNA of the CDR3: TGTGCCAGCGGAACTAGCGGGGGGCCCGGTACGCAGTATTTT.